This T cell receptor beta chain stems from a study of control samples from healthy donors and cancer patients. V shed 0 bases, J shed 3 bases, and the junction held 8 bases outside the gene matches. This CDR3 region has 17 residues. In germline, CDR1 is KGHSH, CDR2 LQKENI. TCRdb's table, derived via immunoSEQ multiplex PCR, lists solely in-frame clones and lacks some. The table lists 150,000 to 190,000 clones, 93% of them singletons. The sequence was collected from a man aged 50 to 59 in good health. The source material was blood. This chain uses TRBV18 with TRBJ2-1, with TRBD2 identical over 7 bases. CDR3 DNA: TGTGCCAGCTCACCACCGGTGTTACTAGCGCACTACAATGAGCAGTTCTTC. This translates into CASSPPVLLAHYNEQFF.